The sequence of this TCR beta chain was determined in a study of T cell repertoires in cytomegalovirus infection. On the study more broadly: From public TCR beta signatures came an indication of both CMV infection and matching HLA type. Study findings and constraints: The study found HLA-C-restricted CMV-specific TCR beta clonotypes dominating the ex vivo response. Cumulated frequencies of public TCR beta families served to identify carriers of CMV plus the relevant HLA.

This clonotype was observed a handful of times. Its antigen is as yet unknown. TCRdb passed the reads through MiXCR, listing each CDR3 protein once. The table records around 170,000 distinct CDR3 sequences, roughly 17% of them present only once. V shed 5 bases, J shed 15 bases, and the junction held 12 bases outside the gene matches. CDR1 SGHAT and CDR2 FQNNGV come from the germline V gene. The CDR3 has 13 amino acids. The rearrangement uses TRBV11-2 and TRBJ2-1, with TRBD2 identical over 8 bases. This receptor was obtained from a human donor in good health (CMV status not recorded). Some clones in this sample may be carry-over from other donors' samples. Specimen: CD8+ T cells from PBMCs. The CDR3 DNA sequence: TGTGCCAGCAGCACCTCCGGGACTAGGGGCCCGTTCTTC. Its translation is CASSTSGTRGPFF.